This TCR beta chain is from a study of shared clonotypes between healthy human individuals. Study findings and constraints: Large sequencing depth failed to make sorted-subset sequencing complete, rarefaction showed. Non-shared clonotypes were found to have lower generation probabilities than the clonotypes that were shared by all four of the sorted-subset donors. Sample collection involved blood only; tissue repertoires are likely different.

Germline V CDR1 and CDR2: SQVTM, ANQGSEA. The V end lost 4 bases, the J end lost 3 bases, and 7 bases lay between the germline ends. The CDR3 covers 11 residues. The table came from immunoSEQ multiplex PCR; TCRdb's copy has only in-frame clones and leaves some out. The sample holds some 1 million clones, around 75% seen once. Concerning this clone itself: Its antigen is not identified.

The specimen was memory CD4+ T cells sorted from blood. The subset is: CD45RA-negative fraction. The source of this sequence is a man aged 18 to 30 in good health. The chain has TRBV29-1 and TRBJ2-7; D unclear. The CDR3 DNA reads as TGCAGCGTTGGTGACGACTACGAGCAGTACTTC. This codes for CSVGDDYEQYF.